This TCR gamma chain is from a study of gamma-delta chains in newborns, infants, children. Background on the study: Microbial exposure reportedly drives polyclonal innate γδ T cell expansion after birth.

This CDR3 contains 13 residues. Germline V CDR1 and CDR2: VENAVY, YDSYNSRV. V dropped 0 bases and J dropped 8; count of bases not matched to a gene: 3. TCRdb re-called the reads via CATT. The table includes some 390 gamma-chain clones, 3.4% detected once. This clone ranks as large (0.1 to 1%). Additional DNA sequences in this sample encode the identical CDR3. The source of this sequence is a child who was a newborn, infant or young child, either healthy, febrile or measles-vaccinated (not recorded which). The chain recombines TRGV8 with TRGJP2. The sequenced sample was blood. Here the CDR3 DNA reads TGTGCCACCTGGGATAGGCGGGATTGGATCAAGACGTTT. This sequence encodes CATWDRRDWIKTF.